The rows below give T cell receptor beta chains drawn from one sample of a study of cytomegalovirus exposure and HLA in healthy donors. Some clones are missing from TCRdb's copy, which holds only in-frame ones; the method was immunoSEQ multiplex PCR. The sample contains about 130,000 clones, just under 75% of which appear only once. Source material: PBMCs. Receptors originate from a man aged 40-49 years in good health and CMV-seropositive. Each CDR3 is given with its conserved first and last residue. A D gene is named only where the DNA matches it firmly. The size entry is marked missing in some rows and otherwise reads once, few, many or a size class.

CDR3nt: TGTGCCAGCAGCCCGTCTTCCTACGAGCAGTACTTC
CDR3aa: CASSPSSYEQYF
abundance: NA
v_gene: TRBV7-9
j_gene: TRBJ2-7
d_gene: NA

CDR3nt: TGTGCCAGCAGCCCACAGACAACTAATGAAAAACTGTTTTTT
CDR3aa: CASSPQTTNEKLFF
abundance: NA
v_gene: TRBV7-6
j_gene: TRBJ1-4
d_gene: NA

CDR3nt: TGCGCCAGCAGCTTGGAGACACCGCAGGGGGGCTACACCTTC
CDR3aa: CASSLETPQGGYTF
abundance: NA
v_gene: TRBV5-1
j_gene: TRBJ1-2
d_gene: NA

CDR3nt: TGCGCCAGCAGTGCGGGGGGCCCCCAAGAGACCCAGTACTTC
CDR3aa: CASSAGGPQETQYF
abundance: NA
v_gene: TRBV10-1
j_gene: TRBJ2-5
d_gene: NA

CDR3nt: TGCGCCAGCGGAGGGAGCCTCAATCAGCCCCAGCATTTT
CDR3aa: CASGGSLNQPQHF
abundance: NA
v_gene: TRBV10-2
j_gene: TRBJ1-5
d_gene: NA

CDR3nt: TGTGCCAGCAGCTCAACAGGACTAGCCCAGGCGACCCAGTACTTC
CDR3aa: CASSSTGLAQATQYF
abundance: few
v_gene: TRBV6-5
j_gene: TRBJ2-5
d_gene: TRBD2

CDR3nt: TGTGCCAGCAGCCTTCCGGGGTCCTATACGCAGTATTTT
CDR3aa: CASSLPGSYTQYF
abundance: NA
v_gene: TRBV7-9
j_gene: TRBJ2-3
d_gene: NA

CDR3nt: TGTGCCAGCAGCTCAGCGCAGATCAGAGGGAGCTCTGGGGCCAACGTCCTGACTTTC
CDR3aa: CASSSAQIRGSSGANVLTF
abundance: NA
v_gene: TRBV5-4
j_gene: TRBJ2-6
d_gene: NA

CDR3nt: TGCAGCGTGCGGCGGGACAGCGATTCACCCCTCCACTTT
CDR3aa: CSVRRDSDSPLHF
abundance: NA
v_gene: TRBV29-1
j_gene: TRBJ1-6
d_gene: TRBD1

CDR3nt: TGTGCCAGTATGACTGGCCCCCGCCAGCCCCAGCATTTT
CDR3aa: CASMTGPRQPQHF
abundance: NA
v_gene: TRBV19
j_gene: TRBJ1-5
d_gene: NA

CDR3nt: TGTGCCAGCAGCCCCGGGGGGTCATACAATGAGCAGTTCTTC
CDR3aa: CASSPGGSYNEQFF
abundance: NA
v_gene: TRBV6-6
j_gene: TRBJ2-1
d_gene: TRBD2

CDR3nt: TGCGCCAGCAGCTGGGTCCCCACTAGCGGGGCCCCACAAGAGACCCAGTACTTC
CDR3aa: CASSWVPTSGAPQETQYF
abundance: NA
v_gene: TRBV5-1
j_gene: TRBJ2-5
d_gene: TRBD2

CDR3nt: TGCGCCAGCAGCGCGCACCGGGACAGGATTCGTGACGAGCAGTACTTC
CDR3aa: CASSAHRDRIRDEQYF
abundance: NA
v_gene: TRBV5-1
j_gene: TRBJ2-7
d_gene: TRBD1

CDR3nt: TGTGCCAGCAGGGGTACGCGGTTCAATGAGCAGTTCTTC
CDR3aa: CASRGTRFNEQFF
abundance: NA
v_gene: TRBV27
j_gene: TRBJ2-1
d_gene: NA

CDR3nt: TGTGCCAGCAGTTCTCTATTTGGGACTAGCTACGAGCAGTACTTC
CDR3aa: CASSSLFGTSYEQYF
abundance: NA
v_gene: TRBV6-5
j_gene: TRBJ2-7
d_gene: TRBD2

CDR3nt: TGTGCCAGCAGCCCTACCGACTGGGGCCTGGGCTCCTACAATGAGCAGTTCTTC
CDR3aa: CASSPTDWGLGSYNEQFF
abundance: NA
v_gene: TRBV7-9
j_gene: TRBJ2-1
d_gene: NA

CDR3nt: TGTGCTACGGGACACCGTAATTCACCCCTCCACTTT
CDR3aa: CATGHRNSPLHF
abundance: NA
v_gene: TRBV6-6
j_gene: TRBJ1-6
d_gene: NA

CDR3nt: TGTGCCAGTAGTGAGAATGGCTACACCTTC
CDR3aa: CASSENGYTF
abundance: NA
v_gene: TRBV19
j_gene: TRBJ1-2
d_gene: NA

CDR3nt: TGCGCCAGCAGCCAAACCGCCGGGACTAGCGGGAGGCGCTCCTACGAGCAGTACTTC
CDR3aa: CASSQTAGTSGRRSYEQYF
abundance: NA
v_gene: TRBV4-1
j_gene: TRBJ2-7
d_gene: TRBD2

CDR3nt: TGTGCCATCAGTGCTTTACTAGCCAACACCGGGGAGCTGTTTTTT
CDR3aa: CAISALLANTGELFF
abundance: NA
v_gene: TRBV10-3
j_gene: TRBJ2-2
d_gene: NA

CDR3nt: TGTGCCAGCTCACCGGGGACAGGGGGATCCTACGAGCAGTACTTC
CDR3aa: CASSPGTGGSYEQYF
abundance: NA
v_gene: TRBV18
j_gene: TRBJ2-7
d_gene: TRBD1

CDR3nt: TGTGCCACTAAGACAGGGTTGGGCTACACCTTC
CDR3aa: CATKTGLGYTF
abundance: NA
v_gene: TRBV15
j_gene: TRBJ1-2
d_gene: TRBD1

CDR3nt: TGCGCCAGCAGCCACCCGGGGGACCGCTCCTACAATGAGCAGTTCTTC
CDR3aa: CASSHPGDRSYNEQFF
abundance: NA
v_gene: TRBV4-1
j_gene: TRBJ2-1
d_gene: NA

CDR3nt: TGCAGCGTTCGAGCCCCCGGGACTAGCGGCGAGCAGTACTTC
CDR3aa: CSVRAPGTSGEQYF
abundance: NA
v_gene: TRBV29-1
j_gene: TRBJ2-7
d_gene: TRBD2

CDR3nt: TGTGCCAGCAGCCCCCGGGTCCTCTCTGGGGCCAACGTCCTGACTTTC
CDR3aa: CASSPRVLSGANVLTF
abundance: NA
v_gene: TRBV14
j_gene: TRBJ2-6
d_gene: NA

CDR3nt: TGTGCCAGTAGTATTACTGCTACCGGGGTACTACGAGGGCAGTACTTC
CDR3aa: CASSITATGVLRGQYF
abundance: once
v_gene: TRBV19
j_gene: TRBJ2-7
d_gene: NA

CDR3nt: TGTGCCAGCAGCTTGGAAGGGACAGGGATCTACGAGCAGTACTTC
CDR3aa: CASSLEGTGIYEQYF
abundance: NA
v_gene: TRBV7-8
j_gene: TRBJ2-7
d_gene: TRBD1

CDR3nt: TGTGCCACACTATTGGAATCTTATCTCCCCGACCCATCCTACGAGCAGTACTTC
CDR3aa: CATLLESYLPDPSYEQYF
abundance: NA
v_gene: TRBV2
j_gene: TRBJ2-7
d_gene: NA

CDR3nt: TGTGCCAGCAGCTTAGCGGTAGCGGGGGGTGCGAACACCGGGGAGCTGTTTTTT
CDR3aa: CASSLAVAGGANTGELFF
abundance: once
v_gene: TRBV7-8
j_gene: TRBJ2-2
d_gene: TRBD2

CDR3nt: TGTGCCTGGAGTACGAACCTATACGAGCAGTACTTC
CDR3aa: CAWSTNLYEQYF
abundance: NA
v_gene: TRBV30
j_gene: TRBJ2-7
d_gene: NA

CDR3nt: TGTGCCAGCCGGGACACCCTCTACGAGCAGTACTTC
CDR3aa: CASRDTLYEQYF
abundance: NA
v_gene: TRBV2
j_gene: TRBJ2-7
d_gene: NA

CDR3nt: TGTGCCAGCAGATACTTACAGGGGAGTGTTGAAGCTTTCTTT
CDR3aa: CASRYLQGSVEAFF
abundance: NA
v_gene: TRBV2
j_gene: TRBJ1-1
d_gene: TRBD1